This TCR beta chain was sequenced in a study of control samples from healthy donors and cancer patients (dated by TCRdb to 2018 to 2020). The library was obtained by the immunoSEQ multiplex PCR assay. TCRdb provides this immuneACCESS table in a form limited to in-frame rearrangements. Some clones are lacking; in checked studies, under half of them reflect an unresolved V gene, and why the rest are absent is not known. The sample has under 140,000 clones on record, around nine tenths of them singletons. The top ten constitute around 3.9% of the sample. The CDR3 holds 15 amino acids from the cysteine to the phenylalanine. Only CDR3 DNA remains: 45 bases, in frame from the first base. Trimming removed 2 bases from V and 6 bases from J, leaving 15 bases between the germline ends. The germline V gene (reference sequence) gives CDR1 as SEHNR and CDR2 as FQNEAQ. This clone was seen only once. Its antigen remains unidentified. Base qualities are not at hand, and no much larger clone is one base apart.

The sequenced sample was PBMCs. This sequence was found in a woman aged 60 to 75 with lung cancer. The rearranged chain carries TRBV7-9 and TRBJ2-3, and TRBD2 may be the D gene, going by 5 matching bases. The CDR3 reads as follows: CASSLILGAGDTQYF. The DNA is TGTGCCAGCAGCTTAATCCTTGGTGCGGGTGATACGCAGTATTTT. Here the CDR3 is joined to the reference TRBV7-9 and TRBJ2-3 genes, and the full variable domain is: DTGVSQNPRHKITKRGQNVTFRCDPISEHNRLYWYRQTLGQGPEFLTYFQNEAQLEKSRLLSDRFSAERPKGSFSTLEIQRTEQGDSAMYLCASSLILGAGDTQYFGPGTRLTVL.